This TCR beta chain was identified during a study of response to subunit inactivated influenza vaccine. Overall study results and limits: With each seasonal influenza vaccination, the authors suggested, few new T cells are recruited.

This CDR3 comprises 15 residues. V dropped 4 bases and J dropped 7 bases, with 14 bases sitting between them. The germline gives CDR1 LGHNA, CDR2 YNFKEQ. TCRdb analysed the RT-PCR reads with MiXCR anew, one entry per CDR3 protein. The data contain some 500,000 distinct CDR3 sequences, 16% of them seen just once; the ten biggest clones take up over 2.5%. On this clonotype itself: The antigen remains unidentified.

The source of this sequence is a man aged 45 to 75 who received an inactivated influenza vaccine. The chain recombines TRBV4-2 with TRBJ1-6; no clear D. The source material was CD4+ T cells sorted from PBMCs, sampled around 25 months after vaccination. The CDR3 sequence is CASSLPTVGNSPLHF. CDR3 nucleotide sequence: TGTGCCAGCAGCCTCCCTACGGTGGGGAATTCACCCCTCCACTTT.